The T cell receptor (beta chain) under discussion was sequenced for a study of shared clonotypes between healthy human individuals. Study details: Used for every donor were three CD4 naive, three CD4 memory, two CD8 naive and one CD8 memory plate.

There are 14 residues in the CDR3. Germline V gene sequence: CDR1 SGHVS, CDR2 FQNEAQ. V lost 5 bases and J lost 3; bases outside the gene matches: 6. The table came from immunoSEQ multiplex PCR; TCRdb's copy has only in-frame clones and leaves some out. There are approximately 650,000 clones in the sample; 95% to 96% occur only once, and less than 0.13% lies in the top ten. CD8 cells regarded as naive lacked CD45RO, were positively chosen for CCR7, and omitted terminally differentiated effector memory CD45RA+ cells. The study drew all its donors from Caucasian adults living in Nashville, Tennessee. J is TRBJ2-7 and V is TRBV7-8, with TRBD2 matching over 8 bases. This clonotype was sampled from a woman aged 25 to 39 in good health. Sequencing was carried out using naive CD8+ T cells sorted from blood. The DNA for the CDR3 is TGTGCCAGCAGCGGGGTAGCGGGGCTCTACGAGCAGTACTTC. The encoded protein is CASSGVAGLYEQYF. Supplemented by reference TRBV7-8 and TRBJ2-7, the full variable domain reads GAGVSQSPRYKVAKRGQDVALRCDPISGHVSLFWYQQALGQGPEFLTYFQNEAQLDKSGLPSDRFFAERPEGSVSTLKIQRTQQEDSAVYLCASSGVAGLYEQYFGPGTRLTVT.